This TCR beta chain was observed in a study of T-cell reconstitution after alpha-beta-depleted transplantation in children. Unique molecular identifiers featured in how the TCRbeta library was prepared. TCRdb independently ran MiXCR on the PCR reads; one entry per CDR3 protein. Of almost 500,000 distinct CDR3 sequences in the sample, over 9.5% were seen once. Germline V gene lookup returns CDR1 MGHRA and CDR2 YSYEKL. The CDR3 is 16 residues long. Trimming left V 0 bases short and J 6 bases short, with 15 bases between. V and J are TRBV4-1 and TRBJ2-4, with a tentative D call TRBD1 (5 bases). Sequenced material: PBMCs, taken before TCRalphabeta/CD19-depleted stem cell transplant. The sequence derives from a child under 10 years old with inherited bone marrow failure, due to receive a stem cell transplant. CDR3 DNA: TGCGCCAGCAGCCAAGATCTGGACATGTTAGGAAACATTCAGTACTTC. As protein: CASSQDLDMLGNIQYF.